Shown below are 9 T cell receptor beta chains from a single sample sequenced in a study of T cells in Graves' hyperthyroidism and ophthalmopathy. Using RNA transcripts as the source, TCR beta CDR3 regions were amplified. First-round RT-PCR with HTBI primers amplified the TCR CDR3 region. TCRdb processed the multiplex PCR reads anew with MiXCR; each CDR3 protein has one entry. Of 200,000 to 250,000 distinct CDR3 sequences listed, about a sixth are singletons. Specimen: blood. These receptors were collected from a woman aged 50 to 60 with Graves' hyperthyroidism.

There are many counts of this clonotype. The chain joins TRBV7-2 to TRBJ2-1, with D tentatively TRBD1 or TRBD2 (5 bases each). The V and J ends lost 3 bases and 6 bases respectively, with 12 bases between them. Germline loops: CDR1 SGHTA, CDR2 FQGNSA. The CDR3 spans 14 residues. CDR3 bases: TGTGCCAGCAGCTTGCGTGGGACCTTCAATGAGCAGTTCTTC. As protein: CASSLRGTFNEQFF.

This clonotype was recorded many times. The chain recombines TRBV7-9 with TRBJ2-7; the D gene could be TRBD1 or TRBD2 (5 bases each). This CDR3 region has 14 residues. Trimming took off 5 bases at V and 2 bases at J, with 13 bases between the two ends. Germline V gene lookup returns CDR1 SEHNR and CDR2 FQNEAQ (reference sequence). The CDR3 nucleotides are TGTGCCAGCAGCCCCCGGGACCTCACCTACGAGCAGTACTTC. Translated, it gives CASSPRDLTYEQYF.

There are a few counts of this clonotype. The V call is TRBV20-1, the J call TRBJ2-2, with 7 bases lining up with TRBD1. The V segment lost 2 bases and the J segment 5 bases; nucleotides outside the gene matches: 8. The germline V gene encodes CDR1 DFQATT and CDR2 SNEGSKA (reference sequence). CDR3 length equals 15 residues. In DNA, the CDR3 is TGCAGTGCTAGACGAGGGGGCGCGGGTACCGGGGAGCTGTTTTTT. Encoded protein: CSARRGGAGTGELFF.

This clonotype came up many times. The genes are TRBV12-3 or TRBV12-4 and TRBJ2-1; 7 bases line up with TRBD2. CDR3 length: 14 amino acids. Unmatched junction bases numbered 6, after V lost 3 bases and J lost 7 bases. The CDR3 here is CASSFWRERNEQFF. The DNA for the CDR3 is TGTGCCAGCAGTTTTTGGCGGGAGCGTAATGAGCAGTTCTTC.

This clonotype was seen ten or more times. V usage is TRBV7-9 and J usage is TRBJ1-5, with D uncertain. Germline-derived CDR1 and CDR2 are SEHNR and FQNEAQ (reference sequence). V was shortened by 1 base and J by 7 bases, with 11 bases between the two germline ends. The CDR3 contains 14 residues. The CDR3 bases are TGTGCCAGCAGCTTAGGGATTTCTGGGCAGCCCCAGCATTTT. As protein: CASSLGISGQPQHF.

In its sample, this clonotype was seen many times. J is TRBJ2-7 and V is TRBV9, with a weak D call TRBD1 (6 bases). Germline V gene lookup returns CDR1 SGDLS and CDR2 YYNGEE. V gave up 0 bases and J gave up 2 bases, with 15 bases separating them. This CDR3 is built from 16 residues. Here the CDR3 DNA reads TGTGCCAGCAGCGTAGGCCCTAACAGGGAAACCTACGAGCAGTACTTC. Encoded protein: CASSVGPNRETYEQYF.

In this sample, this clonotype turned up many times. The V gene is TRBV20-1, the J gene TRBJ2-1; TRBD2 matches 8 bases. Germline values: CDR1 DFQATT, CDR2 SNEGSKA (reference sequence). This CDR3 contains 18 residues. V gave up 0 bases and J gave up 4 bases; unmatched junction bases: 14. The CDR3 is CSARDLGSRLAGYNEQFF. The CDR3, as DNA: TGCAGTGCTAGAGATCTGGGGTCAAGGTTAGCGGGGTACAATGAGCAGTTCTTC.

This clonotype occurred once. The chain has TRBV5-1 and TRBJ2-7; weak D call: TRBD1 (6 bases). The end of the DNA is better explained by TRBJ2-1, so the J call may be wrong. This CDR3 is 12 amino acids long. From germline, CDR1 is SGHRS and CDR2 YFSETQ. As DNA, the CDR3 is TGCGCCAGCAGCCCGGACAGCTACGAGCAGTTCTTC. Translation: CASSPDSYEQFF.

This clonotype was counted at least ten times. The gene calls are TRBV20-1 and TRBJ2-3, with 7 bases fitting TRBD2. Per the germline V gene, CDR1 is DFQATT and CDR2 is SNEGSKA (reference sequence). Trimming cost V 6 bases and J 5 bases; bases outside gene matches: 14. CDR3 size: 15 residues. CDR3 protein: CSAVRGGGPEDTQYF. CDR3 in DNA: TGCAGTGCCGTCCGCGGGGGAGGGCCAGAAGATACGCAGTATTTT.